This T cell receptor beta chain was retrieved from a study of cytomegalovirus exposure and HLA in healthy donors (dated by TCRdb to the late 2010s). Background on the whole study: A later analysis indicated that the roughly 120 validation repertoires were generated on the platform also employed for the 650 to 850 repertoires of the first cohort. High-throughput TCR immunosequencing, statistical association of individual TCRs with disease status, and machine learning were combined to predict cytomegalovirus infection status. The study was designed to test whether signatures of past pathogen exposure could be identified by cataloging public T cell receptors. Besides the first cohort of about 730 subjects, a separate validation cohort made up of about 120 different subjects was used. What the work shows at the level of the full study, not this receptor alone: The authors suggested that the approach could potentially be extended to other disease states and immunological phenotypes. Across donors, most TCR sequences were observed very rarely, whereas some public TCRs were present in many individuals. Of the cluster scores, around 95% were above 0 in a later analysis, which found that TCRs clustered in the first cohort also tended to co-occur in the 120 validation repertoires. A later analysis lacked HLA typing for the validation cohort, so it scored co-occurrence in that cohort across all 110 or so repertoires. The classifier was reported to diagnose cytomegalovirus status with high specificity and sensitivity in both the original and validation cohorts. A total of around 150 TCR beta chains were listed by the study as associated with cytomegalovirus. A few of the identified cytomegalovirus-associated TCR beta chains were confirmed in vitro to be specific for cytomegalovirus antigens.

Note on this clone: This receptor's antigen is unknown. No much larger clone is present one base from it, and per-base qualities are unavailable.

CDR1 and CDR2 are drawn from the germline V gene: SGHVS, FQNEAQ. Relative to germline, V is missing 2 bases and J is missing 8 bases, with 14 bases of the junction outside any gene match. The CDR3, from cysteine to phenylalanine, totals 16 residues. Only the CDR3 DNA stays, 48 bases, in frame from base 1. The donors belonged to the validation cohort of about 110 subjects, which was separate from the approximately 700-subject first cohort. The library was built by means of the immunoSEQ multiplex PCR assay. Under the source paper's analysis protocol: A statistical classification framework was built for diagnosing cytomegalovirus status from the catalog of TCR beta chain sequences. TCRdb retrieved this table from immuneACCESS and kept in-frame rearrangements only. Not all clones are present; in checked studies, unresolved V genes account for under half, and no reason is known for the remainder. V, J and clone size were drawn from that table, and D and trimming were deduced from the DNA. Within this sample are 190,000 or so clones, with 84% of them counted one time only. The ten biggest clones cover under 3.5% of the sample.

The rearranged chain carries TRBV7-8 and TRBJ1-2; 7 bases in the middle match TRBD1. Sequenced sample: PBMCs. This clonotype originated in a woman younger than 30 in good health and CMV-seropositive. The CDR3 in this case is CASSLPSKPDRVGYTF. The DNA is TGTGCCAGCAGCTTACCATCAAAGCCAGACAGGGTCGGCTACACCTTC.